This entry features one T cell receptor beta chain sequence. TCRdb's copy holds only in-frame clones and misses some; the assay was immunoSEQ multiplex PCR. The sample carries some 44,000 clones, about 80% recorded once. These data come from a study of fetal regulatory T cell absence and autoimmunity. This clonotype originated in a newborn boy with IPEX syndrome. The sample was cord blood.

The CDR3 sequence: CASSLRRGGGEQFF. DNA for the CDR3: TGTGCCAGCAGCTTAAGGCGGGGGGGCGGTGAGCAGTTCTTC. The chain uses TRBV7-9 and TRBJ2-1; 9 bases are a match to TRBD2. The germline CDR1 and CDR2 sequences are SEHNR and FQNEAQ (reference sequence). The length of the CDR3 is 14 residues. Trimming at V came to 2 bases and at J to 9 bases, leaving 5 bases not matched to a gene. Based on the CDR3 plus reference TRBV7-9 and TRBJ2-1, the full variable domain is DTGVSQNPRHKITKRGQNVTFRCDPISEHNRLYWYRQTLGQGPEFLTYFQNEAQLEKSRLLSDRFSAERPKGSFSTLEIQRTEQGDSAMYLCASSLRRGGGEQFFGPGTRLTVL.